The count of the clone carrying this T cell receptor (beta chain) is one. The antigen is unknown. The data originate from a study of T cell repertoires in cytomegalovirus infection. The study's findings and limits: In two of eight donors, the top clonotype was HLA-C-restricted CMV-specific.

TCRdb itself ran the reads through MiXCR, one entry per CDR3 protein. The table records more than 650,000 distinct CDR3 sequences, 35% to 45% of them present only once. Germline CDR1 SGHRS, CDR2 YFSETQ. Trimming took 0 bases from V and 9 from J, leaving 16 bases between them. This CDR3 spans 15 amino acids. Sequences were obtained from PBMCs. V usage is TRBV5-1 and J usage is TRBJ2-1; unclear D gene. The sequence derives from a human donor in good health (CMV status not recorded). Some clones in this sample may be carry-over from other donors' samples. CDR3 nucleotides: TGCGCCAGCAGCTTGGGGGATTTGACCCCGGGTGAGCAGTTCTTC. Residues: CASSLGDLTPGEQFF.